This TCR beta chain stems from a study of neoadjuvant nivolumab and ipilimumab in lung cancer. General study results and limits: Resected tumors had greater TCR richness and clonality than uninvolved lung.

TCRdb keeps only in-frame clones here, not all; method: immunoSEQ multiplex PCR. The repertoire holds approximately 31,000 clones, with about 92% as singletons. Germline loops: CDR1 SGHNT, CDR2 YYREEE (reference sequence). Trimming took 1 base from V and 1 from J, leaving 8 bases between them. This CDR3 is 14 amino acids long. This clone came up once. Its antigen is unidentified. The clonotype comes from an adult with non-small cell lung cancer. The chain combines TRBV5-4 with TRBJ2-5; possibly TRBD1 for D (5 bases). The sequenced sample was peripheral blood, obtained after neoadjuvant nivolumab, alone or with ipilimumab, at or shortly before surgery. CDR3 amino acids: CASSLFTGQETQYF. CDR3 DNA sequence: TGTGCCAGCAGCTTGTTTACAGGCCAAGAGACCCAGTACTTC.